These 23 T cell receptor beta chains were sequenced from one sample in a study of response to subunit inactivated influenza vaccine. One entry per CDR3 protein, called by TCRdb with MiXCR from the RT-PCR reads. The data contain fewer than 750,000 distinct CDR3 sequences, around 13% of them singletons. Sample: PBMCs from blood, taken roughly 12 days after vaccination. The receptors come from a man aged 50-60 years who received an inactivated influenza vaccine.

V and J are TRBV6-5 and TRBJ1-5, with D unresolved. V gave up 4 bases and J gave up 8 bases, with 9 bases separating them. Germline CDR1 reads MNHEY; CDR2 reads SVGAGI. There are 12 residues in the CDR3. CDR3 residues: CASSSPGKPQHF. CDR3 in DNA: TGTGCCAGCAGTTCCCCTGGGAAGCCCCAGCATTTT.

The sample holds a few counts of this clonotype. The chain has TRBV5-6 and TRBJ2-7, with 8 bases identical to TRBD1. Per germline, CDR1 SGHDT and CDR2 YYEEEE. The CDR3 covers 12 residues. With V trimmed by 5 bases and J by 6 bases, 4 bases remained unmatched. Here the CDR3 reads CASRHRGSEQYF. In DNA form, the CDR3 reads TGTGCCAGCAGACACAGGGGGTCCGAGCAGTACTTC. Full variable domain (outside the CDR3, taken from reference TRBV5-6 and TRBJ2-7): DAGVTQSPTHLIKTRGQQVTLRCSPKSGHDTVSWYQQALGQGPQFIFQYYEEEERQRGNFPDRFSGHQFPNYSSELNVNALLLGDSALYLCASRHRGSEQYFGPGTRLTVT.

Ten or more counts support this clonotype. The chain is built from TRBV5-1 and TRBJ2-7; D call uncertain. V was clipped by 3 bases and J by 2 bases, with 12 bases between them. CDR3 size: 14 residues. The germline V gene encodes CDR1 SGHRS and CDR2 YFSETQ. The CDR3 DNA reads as TGCGCCAGCAGCTATAGGACGGCGACCTACGAGCAGTACTTC. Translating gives CASSYRTATYEQYF.

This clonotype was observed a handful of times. The CDR3 reads CASSEQGLSRDTQYF. CDR3 nucleotides: TGTGCCAGCAGTGAACAGGGACTATCGAGGGATACGCAGTATTTT. The chain is built from TRBV6-1 and TRBJ2-3, with 7 bases that match TRBD2. The junction had 8 bases not matched to a gene; V was cut back by 2 bases and J by 6 bases. The CDR3 is 15 residues long. Germline V CDR1 and CDR2: MNHNS, SASEGT.

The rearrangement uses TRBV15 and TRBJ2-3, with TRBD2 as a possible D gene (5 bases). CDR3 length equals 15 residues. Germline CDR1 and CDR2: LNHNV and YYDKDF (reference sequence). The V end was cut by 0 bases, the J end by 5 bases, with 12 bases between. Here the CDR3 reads CATSRDSGLGDTQYF. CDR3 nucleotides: TGTGCCACCAGCAGAGATTCGGGGTTGGGAGATACGCAGTATTTT.

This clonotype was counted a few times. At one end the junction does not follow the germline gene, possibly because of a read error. The CDR3 reads CSVEQGLHQETQYF. In DNA form, the CDR3 reads TGCAGCGTTGAACAGGGCCTCCACCAGGAGACCCAGTACTTC. The genes are TRBV29-1 and TRBJ2-5; a weak D match, TRBD1 (5 bases). Germline CDR1 and CDR2: SQVTM and ANQGSEA. CDR3 length: 14 residues.

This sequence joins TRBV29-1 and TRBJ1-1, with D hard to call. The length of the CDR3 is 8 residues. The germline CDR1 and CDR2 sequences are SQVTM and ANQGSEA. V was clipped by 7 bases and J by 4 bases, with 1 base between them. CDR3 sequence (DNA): TGCAGCGCCACTGAAGCTTTCTTT. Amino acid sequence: CSATEAFF.

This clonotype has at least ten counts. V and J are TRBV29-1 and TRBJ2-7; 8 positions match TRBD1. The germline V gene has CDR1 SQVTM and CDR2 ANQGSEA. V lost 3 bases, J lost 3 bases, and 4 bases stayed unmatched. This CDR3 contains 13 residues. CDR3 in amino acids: CSVEGDRNYEQYF. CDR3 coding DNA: TGCAGCGTTGAGGGGGACAGGAACTACGAGCAGTACTTC.

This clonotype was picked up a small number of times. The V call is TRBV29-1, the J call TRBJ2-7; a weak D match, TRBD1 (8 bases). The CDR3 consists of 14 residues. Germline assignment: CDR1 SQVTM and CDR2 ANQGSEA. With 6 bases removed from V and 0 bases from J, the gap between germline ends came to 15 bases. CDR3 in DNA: TGCAGCGTGGGGGGGACAGGAAGCTCCTACGAGCAGTACTTC. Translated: CSVGGTGSSYEQYF.

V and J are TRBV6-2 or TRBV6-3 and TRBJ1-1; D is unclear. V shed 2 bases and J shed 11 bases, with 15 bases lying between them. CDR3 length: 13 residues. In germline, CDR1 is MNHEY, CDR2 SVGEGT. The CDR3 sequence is CASSYEGRLGAFF. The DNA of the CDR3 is TGTGCCAGCAGTTACGAAGGACGCCTCGGGGCTTTCTTT.

The CDR3 sequence is CASSLWGNPPLHF. CDR3 nucleotides: TGTGCCAGCAGCTTGTGGGGAAATCCACCCCTCCACTTT. The chain recombines TRBV5-6 with TRBJ1-6; D unresolved. V was clipped by 1 base and J by 11 bases, with 10 bases between them. The CDR3 extends over 13 amino acids. The germline gives CDR1 SGHDT, CDR2 YYEEEE.

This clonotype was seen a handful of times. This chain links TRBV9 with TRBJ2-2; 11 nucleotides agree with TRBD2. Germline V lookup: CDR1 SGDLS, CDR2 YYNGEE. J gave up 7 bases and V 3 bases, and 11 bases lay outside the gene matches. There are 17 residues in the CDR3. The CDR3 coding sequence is TGTGCCAGCAGCGGTCTCATTAGCGGGGGGGCCATCGGGGAGCTGTTTTTT. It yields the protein CASSGLISGGAIGELFF.

The CDR3 spells CAWSLTDWTGPGNTIYF. In DNA, the CDR3 is TGTGCCTGGAGTCTCACGGACTGGACGGGACCTGGAAACACCATATATTTT. The chain has TRBV30 and TRBJ1-3; tentative D call: TRBD1 (5 bases). Between the trimmed V and J ends, which lost 2 bases and 2 bases, there was a span of 19 bases. This CDR3 contains 17 residues. Germline V CDR1 and CDR2: GTSNPN, SVGIG (reference sequence).

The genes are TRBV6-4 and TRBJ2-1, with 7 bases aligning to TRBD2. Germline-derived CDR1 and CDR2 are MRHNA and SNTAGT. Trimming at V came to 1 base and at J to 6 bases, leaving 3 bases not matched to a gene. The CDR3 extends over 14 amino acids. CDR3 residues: CASSDWGGSNEQFF. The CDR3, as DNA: TGTGCCAGCAGTGACTGGGGAGGGAGCAATGAGCAGTTCTTC.

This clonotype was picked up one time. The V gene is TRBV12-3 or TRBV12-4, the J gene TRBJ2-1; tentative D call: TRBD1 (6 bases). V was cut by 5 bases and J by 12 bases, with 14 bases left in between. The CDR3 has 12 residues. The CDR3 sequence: CASSITGRGQFF. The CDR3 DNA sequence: TGTGCCAGCAGTATCACAGGGAGAGGGCAGTTCTTC.

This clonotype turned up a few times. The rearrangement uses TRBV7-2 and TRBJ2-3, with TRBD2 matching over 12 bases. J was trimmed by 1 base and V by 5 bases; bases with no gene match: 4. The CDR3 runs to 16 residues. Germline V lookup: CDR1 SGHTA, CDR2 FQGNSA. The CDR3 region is CASSDRLAGGTDTQYF. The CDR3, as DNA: TGTGCCAGCAGCGACCGACTAGCGGGGGGCACAGATACGCAGTATTTT.

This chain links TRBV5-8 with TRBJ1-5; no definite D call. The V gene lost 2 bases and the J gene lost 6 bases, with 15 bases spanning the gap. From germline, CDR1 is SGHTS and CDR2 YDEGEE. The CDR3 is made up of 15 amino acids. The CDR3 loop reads CASSFRENKAQPQHF. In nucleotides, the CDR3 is TGTGCCAGCAGCTTCCGGGAGAATAAAGCTCAGCCCCAGCATTTT.

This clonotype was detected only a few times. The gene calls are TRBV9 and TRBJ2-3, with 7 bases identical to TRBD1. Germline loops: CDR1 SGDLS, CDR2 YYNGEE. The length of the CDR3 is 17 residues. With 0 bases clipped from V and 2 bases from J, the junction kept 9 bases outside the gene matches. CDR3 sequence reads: CASSVASGQVFTDTQYF. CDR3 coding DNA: TGTGCCAGCAGCGTAGCTTCCGGACAGGTATTCACAGATACGCAGTATTTT.

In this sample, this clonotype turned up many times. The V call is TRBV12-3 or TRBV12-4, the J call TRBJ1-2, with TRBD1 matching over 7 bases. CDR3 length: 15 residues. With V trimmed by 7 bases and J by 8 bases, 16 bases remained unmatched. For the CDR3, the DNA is TGTGCCAGCAACAAAGGGACAGTTTCTGCAGGGGGCTACACCTTC. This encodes CASNKGTVSAGGYTF.

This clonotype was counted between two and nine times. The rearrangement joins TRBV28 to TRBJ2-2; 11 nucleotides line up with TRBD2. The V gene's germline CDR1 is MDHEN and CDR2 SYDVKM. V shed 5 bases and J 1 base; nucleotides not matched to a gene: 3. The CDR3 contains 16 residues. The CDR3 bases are TGTGCCAGCAGTCAACTAGCGGGAGAGAACACCGGGGAGCTGTTTTTT. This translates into CASSQLAGENTGELFF.

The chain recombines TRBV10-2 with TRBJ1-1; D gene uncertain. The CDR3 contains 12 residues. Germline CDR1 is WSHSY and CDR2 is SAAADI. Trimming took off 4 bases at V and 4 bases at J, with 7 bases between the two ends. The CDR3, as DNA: TGCGCCAGCAGTGCGGTGCGCACTGAAGCTTTCTTT. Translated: CASSAVRTEAFF.

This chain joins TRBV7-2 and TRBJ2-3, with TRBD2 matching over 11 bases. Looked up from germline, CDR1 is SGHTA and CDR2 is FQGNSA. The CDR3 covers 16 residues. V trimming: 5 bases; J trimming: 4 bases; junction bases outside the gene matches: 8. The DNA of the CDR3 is TGTGCCAGCAGCAAAATTAGCGGGGGGGCCCCAGATACGCAGTATTTT. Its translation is CASSKISGGAPDTQYF.

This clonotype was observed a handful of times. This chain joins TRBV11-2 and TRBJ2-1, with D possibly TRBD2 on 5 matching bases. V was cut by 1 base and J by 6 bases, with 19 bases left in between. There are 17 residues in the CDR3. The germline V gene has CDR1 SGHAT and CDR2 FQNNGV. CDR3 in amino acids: CASSLGTSSILINEQFF. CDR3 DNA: TGTGCCAGCAGCTTAGGGACGTCTAGCATTCTCATCAATGAGCAGTTCTTC.